This T cell receptor beta chain was sequenced for a study of blood T cell repertoires in COVID-19. TCRdb's table, derived via immunoSEQ multiplex PCR, lists solely in-frame clones and lacks some. The profile covers about 130,000 clones, with around 80% appearing a single time and approximately 2% taken by the ten largest. Germline CDR1 MNHEY, CDR2 SVGAGI. J gave up 2 bases and V 6 bases, and 6 bases lay outside the gene matches. This CDR3 has 15 residues. The sequenced sample consisted of peripheral blood. This receptor was taken from a man between 65 and 79 years old with acute or convalescent COVID-19. V usage is TRBV6-5 and J usage is TRBJ2-2; 7 positions match TRBD1. The CDR3 DNA sequence: TGTGCCAGCAGGACAAGGACAGGCAACACCGGGGAGCTGTTTTTT. Protein: CASRTRTGNTGELFF.